This entry is about one TCR beta chain. The antigen remains unidentified. This specimen comes from a study of blood T cells in healthy people across ages. CDR3 length: 14 residues. J was trimmed by 5 bases and V by 3 bases; bases with no gene match: 6. CDR1 DFQATT and CDR2 SNEGSKA come from the germline V gene (reference sequence). Using a J-beta primer mix together with a sample-barcoded 5' primer, a second PCR was run for roughly 6 to 12 cycles. The yield of each sample was at least 2.5 million CDR3-containing paired-end reads. TCRdb used MiXCR to reprocess the 5' RACE reads, holding one entry per CDR3 protein. The sample includes 1.5 million to 2 million distinct CDR3 sequences, about 30% seen only once; the top ten take around 7.7%. Study observations and caveats: Older age went with lower TCR beta diversity per million T cells, in a roughly linear way. Across samples, TCR beta diversity tracked strongly with naive T cell percentage.

The source material was blood. This sequence joins TRBV20-1 and TRBJ2-1, with 8 bases aligning to TRBD1. The source is a woman aged 30 to 39 in good health. In DNA, the CDR3 is TGCAGTGCTAGGGTAGGACAGGGAAACAATGAGCAGTTCTTC. It yields the protein CSARVGQGNNEQFF.